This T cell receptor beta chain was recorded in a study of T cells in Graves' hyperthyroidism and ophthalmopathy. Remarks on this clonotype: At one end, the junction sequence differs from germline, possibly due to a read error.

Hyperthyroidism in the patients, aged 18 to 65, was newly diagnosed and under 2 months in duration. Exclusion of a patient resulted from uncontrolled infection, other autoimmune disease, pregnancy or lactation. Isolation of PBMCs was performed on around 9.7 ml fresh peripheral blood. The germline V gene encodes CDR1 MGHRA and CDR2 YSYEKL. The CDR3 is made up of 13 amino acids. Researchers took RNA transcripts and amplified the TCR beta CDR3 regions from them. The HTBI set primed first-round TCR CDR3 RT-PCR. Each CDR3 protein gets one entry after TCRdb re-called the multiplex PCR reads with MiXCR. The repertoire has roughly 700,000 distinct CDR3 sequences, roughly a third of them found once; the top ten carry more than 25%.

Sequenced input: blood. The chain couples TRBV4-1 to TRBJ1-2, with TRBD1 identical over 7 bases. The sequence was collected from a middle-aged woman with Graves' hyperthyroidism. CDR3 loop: CASRQGQVSGYTF. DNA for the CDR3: TGCGCCAGCAGGCAAGGACAGGTCTCGGGCTACACCTTC.